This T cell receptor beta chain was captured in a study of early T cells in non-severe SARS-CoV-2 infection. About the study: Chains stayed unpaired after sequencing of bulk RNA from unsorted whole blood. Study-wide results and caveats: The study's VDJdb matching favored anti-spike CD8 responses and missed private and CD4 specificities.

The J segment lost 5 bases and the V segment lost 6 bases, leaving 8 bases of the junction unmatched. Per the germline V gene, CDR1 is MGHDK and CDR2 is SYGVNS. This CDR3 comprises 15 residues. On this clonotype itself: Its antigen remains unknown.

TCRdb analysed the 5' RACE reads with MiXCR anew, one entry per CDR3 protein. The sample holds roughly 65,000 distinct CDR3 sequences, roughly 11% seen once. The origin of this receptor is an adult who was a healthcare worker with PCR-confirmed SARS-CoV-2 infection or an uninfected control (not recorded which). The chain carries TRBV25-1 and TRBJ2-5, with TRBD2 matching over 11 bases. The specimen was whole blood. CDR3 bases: TGTGCCAGCAGGAAGACTAGCGGGATATGGGAGACCCAGTACTTC. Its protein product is CASRKTSGIWETQYF.